Listed below are T cell receptor beta chains from one sample, sequenced in a study of cytomegalovirus exposure and HLA in healthy donors. Libraries were prepared by immunoSEQ multiplex PCR; TCRdb keeps only in-frame clonotypes and omits some of them. Here the sample spans some 120,000 clones, about 83% being singletons. Source material: PBMCs. These receptors came from a woman younger than 45 in good health and CMV-seronegative. Both conserved end residues are part of each CDR3. Fields, in order: J gene, clone size, D gene, V gene, CDR3 protein, CDR3 DNA. The D gene is left open where the match is weak. Size tells how often a clone was seen (once, few, many) or the class of an expanded clone, and some rows leave it out.

TRBJ1-1 | . | . | TRBV5-4 | CASTKTGVNTEAFF | TGTGCCAGCACCAAAACCGGGGTGAACACTGAAGCTTTCTTT
TRBJ1-1 | . | TRBD1 | TRBV5-4 | CASSVPDRRNTEAFF | TGTGCCAGCAGCGTTCCGGACAGGAGGAACACTGAAGCTTTCTTT
TRBJ2-2 | . | . | TRBV19 | CASTLQGPGELFF | TGTGCCAGTACTCTACAGGGCCCCGGGGAGCTGTTTTTT
TRBJ2-7 | . | TRBD2 | TRBV9 | CASSERGASSYEQYF | TGTGCCAGCAGCGAGCGGGGGGCCAGCTCCTACGAGCAGTACTTC
TRBJ2-7 | . | . | TRBV5-1 | CASSLAQQGYEQYF | TGCGCCAGCAGCTTGGCACAACAGGGCTACGAGCAGTACTTC
TRBJ2-3 | . | TRBD2 | TRBV9 | CASSVDASGGRDTQYF | TGTGCCAGCAGCGTAGATGCCAGCGGGGGGAGGGATACGCAGTATTTT
TRBJ1-2 | . | TRBD1 | TRBV29-1 | CSVGTGGGKGYTF | TGCAGCGTCGGGACAGGGGGCGGCAAAGGCTACACCTTC
TRBJ1-6 | . | TRBD1 | TRBV30 | CAWSFDRGRNSPLHF | TGTGCCTGGAGTTTCGACAGGGGGCGAAATTCACCCCTCCACTTT
TRBJ1-1 | . | . | TRBV6-6 | CASSHRQANTEAFF | TGTGCCAGCAGTCACCGACAGGCGAACACTGAAGCTTTCTTT
TRBJ2-2 | once | . | TRBV5-6 | CASSLSPTGANTGELFF | TGTGCCAGCAGCCTCAGCCCGACAGGTGCGAACACCGGGGAGCTGTTTTTT
TRBJ2-3 | . | . | TRBV25-1 | CASSESSTAHRQYF | TGTGCCAGCAGTGAATCCTCAACCGCCCATAGGCAGTATTTT
TRBJ1-2 | . | . | TRBV14 | CASSQEASVGRLYPHGYTF | TGTGCCAGCAGCCAAGAGGCGTCCGTGGGGAGATTGTACCCTCATGGCTACACCTTC
TRBJ2-7 | . | TRBD1 | TRBV10-3 | CAIRGGTGPGKQYF | TGTGCCATCAGGGGCGGGACAGGGCCCGGGAAGCAGTACTTC
TRBJ2-2 | . | . | TRBV5-6 | CASSLRGGPDTGELFF | TGTGCCAGCAGCTTGAGGGGGGGGCCGGACACCGGGGAGCTGTTTTTT
TRBJ1-1 | . | . | TRBV30 | CAWSVWGVLGNTEAFF | TGTGCCTGGAGTGTGTGGGGGGTCCTAGGAAACACTGAAGCTTTCTTT
TRBJ1-5 | few | . | TRBV9 | CASSVRDTDYPQHF | TGTGCCAGCAGCGTAAGAGATACCGACTACCCCCAGCATTTT
TRBJ1-4 | . | . | TRBV11-3 | CASSLVSATNEKLFF | TGTGCCAGCAGCTTAGTTTCGGCAACTAATGAAAAACTGTTTTTT
TRBJ2-7 | few | TRBD1 | TRBV27 | CASSLTGQGRYEQYF | TGTGCCAGCAGTCTAACGGGACAGGGGAGGTACGAGCAGTACTTC
TRBJ2-1 | . | TRBD2 | TRBV11-2 | CASSPLPRTRDEQFF | TGTGCCAGCAGCCCCCTCCCCCGGACTAGGGATGAGCAGTTCTTC
TRBJ1-6 | . | . | TRBV4-3 | CASSQDWSGAGGGPPLHF | TGCGCCAGCAGCCAAGATTGGTCGGGGGCGGGAGGAGGGCCACCCCTCCACTTT
TRBJ1-3 | . | . | TRBV2 | CASSEAGAISGNTIYF | TGTGCCAGCAGTGAAGCGGGGGCCATCTCTGGAAACACCATATATTTT
TRBJ2-2 | . | . | TRBV14 | CASSQGLNTGELFF | TGTGCCAGCAGCCAAGGACTGAACACCGGGGAGCTGTTTTTT
TRBJ1-1 | . | TRBD1 | TRBV19 | CASSMRGLNTEAFF | TGTGCCAGTAGTATGAGGGGGCTGAACACTGAAGCTTTCTTT
TRBJ1-5 | . | . | TRBV7-2 | CASSHVAQRDQPQHF | TGTGCCAGCAGCCACGTGGCACAGAGAGATCAGCCCCAGCATTTT
TRBJ1-5 | . | TRBD1 | TRBV23-1 | CASIGHPAYRQGSNQPQHF | TGCGCCAGCATAGGGCATCCCGCATATAGACAGGGAAGCAATCAGCCCCAGCATTTT
TRBJ2-5 | . | TRBD2 | TRBV6-6 | CASSYPGAGGRETQYF | TGTGCCAGCAGTTACCCCGGAGCGGGGGGCAGGGAGACCCAGTACTTC
TRBJ2-3 | . | . | TRBV2 | CASGERGTTVTDTQYF | TGTGCCAGCGGAGAGCGAGGTACTACGGTCACAGATACGCAGTATTTT
TRBJ2-5 | few | TRBD2 | TRBV13 | CASSSSGGPETQYF | TGTGCCAGCAGCAGTAGCGGGGGGCCCGAGACCCAGTACTTC
TRBJ1-2 | . | . | TRBV2 | CASSGSSGYGYTF | TGTGCCAGCAGTGGTAGCTCGGGCTATGGCTACACCTTC
TRBJ1-4 | . | . | TRBV2 | CASQGGEKLFF | TGTGCCAGCCAGGGAGGTGAAAAACTGTTTTTT
TRBJ1-1 | once | TRBD1 | TRBV5-6 | CASSLQGGTEAFF | TGTGCCAGCAGCTTACAGGGGGGCACTGAAGCTTTCTTT
TRBJ1-4 | . | TRBD1 | TRBV14 | CASSQDWTGGREKLFF | TGTGCCAGCAGCCAAGATTGGACAGGGGGCAGGGAAAAACTGTTTTTT
TRBJ2-3 | . | . | TRBV18 | CASSPSSTSTDTQYF | TGTGCCAGCTCACCATCTTCCACAAGCACAGATACGCAGTATTTT
TRBJ1-2 | . | . | TRBV10-3 | CAISADRNYGYTF | TGTGCCATCAGTGCGGACAGAAACTATGGCTACACCTTC
TRBJ2-3 | . | TRBD2 | TRBV5-5 | CASSSPGLAGGRTDTQYF | TGTGCCAGCAGCTCCCCGGGACTAGCGGGGGGGAGGACAGATACGCAGTATTTT
TRBJ1-3 | . | TRBD1 | TRBV7-9 | CATLGQASSGNTIYF | TGTGCCACCCTTGGACAGGCAAGCTCTGGAAACACCATATATTTT
TRBJ2-7 | . | . | TRBV11-3 | CASSKGGTSSYEQYF | TGTGCCAGCAGCAAGGGGGGGACATCCTCCTACGAGCAGTACTTC
TRBJ1-4 | . | . | TRBV27 | CASSLGGRNEKLFF | TGTGCCAGCAGTTTGGGAGGGAGAAATGAAAAACTGTTTTTT
TRBJ2-3 | . | TRBD2 | TRBV11-2 | CASSLGLAGGLSTDTQYF | TGTGCCAGCAGCTTAGGGCTAGCGGGGGGTCTCAGCACAGATACGCAGTATTTT
TRBJ2-5 | . | . | TRBV6-1 | CASSWAVQETQYF | TGTGCCAGCAGTTGGGCAGTACAAGAGACCCAGTACTTC
TRBJ2-5 | . | TRBD2 | TRBV9 | CASSTRAGGKETQYF | TGTGCCAGCAGCACCCGAGCGGGGGGGAAAGAGACCCAGTACTTC
TRBJ2-3 | . | TRBD1 | TRBV4-3 | CASSQGTGGATDTQYF | TGCGCCAGCAGCCAGGGGACAGGGGGCGCGACAGATACGCAGTATTTT
TRBJ2-5 | . | TRBD2 | TRBV5-1 | CASSLAPRGGGETQYF | TGCGCCAGCAGCTTGGCGCCCCGGGGGGGTGGAGAGACCCAGTACTTC
TRBJ1-6 | . | . | TRBV7-9 | CASSFLESASPLHF | TGTGCCAGCAGCTTTTTAGAAAGTGCCTCACCCCTCCACTTT
TRBJ1-1 | once | TRBD1 | TRBV7-6 | CASSAGTGEGEAFF | TGTGCCAGCAGCGCCGGGACAGGGGAGGGGGAAGCTTTCTTT
TRBJ2-1 | . | TRBD1 | TRBV5-1 | CASSFGQGRVEQFF | TGCGCCAGCAGCTTTGGACAGGGGAGGGTTGAGCAGTTCTTC
TRBJ2-7 | . | . | TRBV27 | CASSRQQGPYEQYF | TGTGCCAGCAGTCGACAACAGGGTCCCTACGAGCAGTACTTC
TRBJ2-7 | . | TRBD2 | TRBV30 | CAWSEDSGYEQYF | TGTGCCTGGAGTGAAGATAGCGGGTACGAGCAGTACTTC
TRBJ2-1 | . | TRBD2 | TRBV7-3 | CASSLASGVSNEQFF | TGTGCCAGCAGCTTAGCTAGCGGGGTGAGCAATGAGCAGTTCTTC
TRBJ2-5 | . | TRBD1 | TRBV6-5 | CASSLDRRQKTQYF | TGTGCCAGCAGTTTGGACAGGCGTCAGAAGACCCAGTACTTC
TRBJ2-3 | . | TRBD2 | TRBV2 | CASSEERGPSDTQYF | TGTGCCAGCAGTGAAGAGCGGGGGCCTTCAGATACGCAGTATTTT
TRBJ2-1 | . | . | TRBV4-3 | CASSQGPSASDEQFF | TGCGCCAGCAGCCAAGGTCCTAGTGCCTCCGATGAGCAGTTCTTC
TRBJ1-2 | . | . | TRBV6-1 | CASSEYRGQSSGGYTF | TGTGCCAGCAGTGAATACCGCGGACAGTCTAGCGGTGGCTACACCTTC
TRBJ2-2 | . | TRBD2 | TRBV10-1 | CASRAGGLTGELFF | TGCGCCAGCCGTGCGGGGGGACTCACCGGGGAGCTGTTTTTT
TRBJ2-3 | . | TRBD2 | TRBV7-8 | CASSLGLAGGVTQYF | TGTGCCAGCAGCTTAGGCCTAGCGGGGGGAGTTACGCAGTATTTT
TRBJ1-1 | once | . | TRBV6-5 | CASSDRMNTEAFF | TGTGCCAGCAGTGACAGAATGAACACTGAAGCTTTCTTT
TRBJ2-1 | . | . | TRBV6-6 | CASSFDNEQFF | TGTGCCAGCAGTTTCGACAATGAGCAGTTCTTC